The 18 T cell receptor beta chains given below trace back to one sample, sequenced in a study of technical replicates of blood from several donors. The method was immunoSEQ multiplex PCR; TCRdb's version includes in-frame clones alone and lacks a portion of them. Among some 70,000 clones listed, 92% were seen once. Specimen: T cells isolated from PBMCs. All receptors come from a human donor in good health.

The V call is TRBV28, the J call TRBJ2-1; D gene ambiguous. With 5 bases removed from V and 3 bases from J, the gap between germline ends came to 8 bases. The CDR3 extends over 13 amino acids. Germline CDR1 is MDHEN and CDR2 is SYDVKM. The CDR3: CASSRSSYNEQFF. The CDR3 DNA is TGTGCCAGCAGTCGATCCAGCTACAATGAGCAGTTCTTC. The full variable domain, completed using reference TRBV28 and TRBJ2-1, is DVKVTQSSRYLVKRTGEKVFLECVQDMDHENMFWYRQDPGLGLRLIYFSYDVKMKEKGDIPEGYSVSREKKERFSLILESASTNQTSMYLCASSRSSYNEQFFGPGTRLTVL.

The V and J genes are TRBV6-5 and TRBJ2-3; possibly TRBD1 for D (6 bases). The CDR3 is made up of 13 amino acids. Looked up from germline, CDR1 is MNHEY and CDR2 is SVGAGI. V was shortened by 0 bases and J by 6 bases, with 7 bases between the two germline ends. The CDR3 nucleotides are TGTGCCAGCAGTTACTCGAGGGGGGATACGCAGTATTTT. It specifies CASSYSRGDTQYF.

The rearrangement uses TRBV4-3 and TRBJ2-7; 13 bases line up with TRBD2. Germline CDR1 is LGHNA and CDR2 is YSLEER. After removal of 1 base from V and 3 bases from J, the junction contained 3 bases not matched to a gene. CDR3 size: 16 residues. The DNA of the CDR3 is TGCGCCAGCAGCCAAGGGACTAGCGGGAGTCGCTACGAGCAGTACTTC. It specifies CASSQGTSGSRYEQYF.

The CDR3 reads CASTGQELEAFF. The CDR3 nucleotides read TGTGCCAGCACAGGACAAGAACTTGAAGCTTTCTTT. The V and J genes are TRBV25-1 and TRBJ1-1; tentatively, D is TRBD1 (5 bases). Per germline, CDR1 MGHDK and CDR2 SYGVNS. The V end was cut by 7 bases, the J end by 7 bases, with 13 bases between. The CDR3 length is 12 residues.

The chain links TRBV15 to TRBJ2-6, with TRBD1 matching over 7 bases. The V segment lost 3 bases and the J segment 1 base; nucleotides outside the gene matches: 15. CDR1 is LNHNV and CDR2 is YYDKDF in the germline V gene (reference sequence). The CDR3 runs to 20 residues. The CDR3, as DNA: TGTGCCACCAGCAGGAAAATGTTTGGACAGGACGGTTCTGGGGCCAACGTCCTGACTTTC. Protein: CATSRKMFGQDGSGANVLTF.

This sequence joins TRBV19 and TRBJ2-7; D gene ambiguous. Germline lookup yields CDR1 LNHDA and CDR2 SQIVND (reference sequence). The V end was cut by 0 bases, the J end by 1 base, with 10 bases between. The CDR3 length is 15 residues. In nucleotides, the CDR3 is TGTGCCAGTAGTATAGAGCTGACTGGATCCTACGAGCAGTACTTC. This gives the protein CASSIELTGSYEQYF.

This chain links TRBV28 with TRBJ1-4; D is undetermined. Germline-derived CDR1 and CDR2 are MDHEN and SYDVKM. V was trimmed by 8 bases and J by 0 bases, leaving 7 bases between them. The CDR3 is 13 residues long. The CDR3 DNA reads as TGTGCCAGCCGCGCTGCAACTAATGAAAAACTGTTTTTT. Its protein is CASRAATNEKLFF.

This clone was observed once. The V call is TRBV18, the J call TRBJ2-7, with 11 bases identical to TRBD1. The trim removed 6 bases at V and 2 bases at J, leaving 6 bases unmatched. The CDR3 has 15 amino acids. CDR1 and CDR2 (germline): KGHSH, LQKENI. The CDR3 sequence: CASSSMDRGPYEQYF. The CDR3 nucleotides read TGTGCCAGCTCCTCCATGGACAGGGGGCCCTACGAGCAGTACTTC.

The chain carries TRBV2 and TRBJ1-5, with TRBD1 identical over 10 bases. CDR1 and CDR2 from the germline V gene are SNHLY and FYNNEI. The CDR3 is 16 residues long. J was trimmed by 6 bases and V by 8 bases; bases with no gene match: 13. CDR3 region: CASEPPGQGIGQPQHF. CDR3 DNA: TGTGCCAGCGAACCCCCGGGACAGGGGATAGGTCAGCCCCAGCATTTT.

The chain employs TRBV27 and TRBJ1-5; possibly TRBD1 for D (6 bases). Per the germline V gene, CDR1 is MNHEY and CDR2 is SMNVEV (reference sequence). This CDR3 is 15 amino acids long. The germline V and J ends were trimmed by 5 bases and 1 base, with 12 bases remaining between them. CDR3 sequence reads: CASSPRGMSNQPQHF. DNA of the CDR3: TGTGCCAGCAGTCCCAGGGGTATGAGCAATCAGCCCCAGCATTTT.

CDR3 sequence reads: CASSPGVTEAFF. The CDR3 DNA sequence: TGTGCCAGCAGTCCCGGGGTTACTGAAGCTTTCTTT. The gene calls are TRBV6-5 and TRBJ1-1; no clear D. Germline V gene data show CDR1 as MNHEY and CDR2 as SVGAGI. The CDR3 is made up of 12 amino acids. Trimming removed 5 bases at V and 5 bases at J, with 9 bases between.

The CDR3 is CATYFKYEQFF. DNA of the CDR3: TGTGCCACCTACTTTAAATATGAGCAGTTCTTC. This chain uses TRBV28 with TRBJ2-1; D not resolved. CDR3 length: 11 residues. The germline V and J ends were trimmed by 10 bases and 8 bases, with 12 bases remaining between them. Germline V gives CDR1 MDHEN, CDR2 SYDVKM. Together with reference TRBV28 and TRBJ2-1, the CDR3 gives the full variable domain: DVKVTQSSRYLVKRTGEKVFLECVQDMDHENMFWYRQDPGLGLRLIYFSYDVKMKEKGDIPEGYSVSREKKERFSLILESASTNQTSMYLCATYFKYEQFFGPGTRLTVL.

The rearrangement uses TRBV11-3 and TRBJ2-1; the D gene is possibly TRBD2 (5 bases). This CDR3 contains 17 residues. Trimming removed 5 bases from V and 3 bases from J, with 20 bases in between. Germline V CDR1 and CDR2: SGHNT, YENEEA. Written as DNA, the CDR3 is TGTGCCAGCAGCCATGCCAGAGCGGAAGAATTCTACAATGAGCAGTTCTTC. Its protein is CASSHARAEEFYNEQFF. The full variable domain, in which reference TRBV11-3 and TRBJ2-1 provide the parts outside the CDR3, is EAGVVQSPRYKIIEKKQPVAFWCNPISGHNTLYWYLQNLGQGPELLIRYENEEAVDDSQLPKDRFSAERLKGVDSTLKIQPAELGDSAVYLCASSHARAEEFYNEQFFGPGTRLTVL.

The V and J genes are TRBV10-1 and TRBJ2-1, with D possibly being TRBD1 (5 bases). Germline V CDR1 and CDR2: WNHNN, SYGVQD (reference sequence). CDR3 length equals 14 residues. Trimming cost V 2 bases and J 3 bases, with 8 bases left between them. The CDR3 bases are TGCGCCAGCAGTGAGGGGGCGAGCTACAATGAGCAGTTCTTC. This translates into CASSEGASYNEQFF.

This clone came up once. J is TRBJ1-4 and V is TRBV10-1, with TRBD1 matching over 9 bases. Per germline, CDR1 WNHNN and CDR2 SYGVQD (reference sequence). This CDR3 spans 14 amino acids. V shed 3 bases and J 6 bases; nucleotides not matched to a gene: 2. The CDR3 region has the DNA TGCGCCAGCAGTGATGGGACAGGGTATGAAAAACTGTTTTTT. Translating it yields CASSDGTGYEKLFF.

This clone has just one count. This chain connects TRBV9 to TRBJ2-1; D gene uncertain. This CDR3 spans 12 amino acids. The V end lost 4 bases, the J end lost 7 bases, and 9 bases lay between the germline ends. The germline gives CDR1 SGDLS, CDR2 YYNGEE. The CDR3 DNA reads as TGTGCCAGCAGCCCTGGCTTGAATGAGCAGTTCTTC. Its translation is CASSPGLNEQFF.

This clone occurred once. The chain combines TRBV5-1 with TRBJ1-5; a possible D gene is TRBD1 (5 bases). The germline V gene has CDR1 SGHRS and CDR2 YFSETQ. V gave up 4 bases and J gave up 7 bases, with 15 bases separating them. The CDR3 extends over 14 amino acids. CDR3 amino acids: CASSLGPDIQPQHF. DNA for the CDR3: TGCGCCAGCAGCCTAGGACCGGACATCCAGCCCCAGCATTTT.

The chain employs TRBV4-3 and TRBJ2-3, with TRBD1 as a possible D gene (5 bases). V lost 5 bases to trimming and J lost 3 bases, with 18 bases between them. CDR3 size: 16 residues. Germline assignment: CDR1 LGHNA and CDR2 YSLEER. The CDR3 loop reads CASSRRWGAETDTQYF. The CDR3 DNA sequence: TGCGCCAGCAGCAGGCGGTGGGGCGCAGAAACAGATACGCAGTATTTT.